The present T cell receptor beta chain was sequenced within a study of T cell changes during pregnancy in multiple sclerosis. CDR1 is MNHEY, CDR2 SMNVEV, per germline (reference sequence). CDR3 length: 13 residues. The ends were cut back, 10 bases at V and 4 bases at J, with 14 bases in the middle. This clone was picked up a small number of times. Only in-frame clones appear in the TCRdb table, and some are missing; sequencing was by immunoSEQ multiplex PCR. The data hold 60,000 to 65,000 clones, with 92% observed a single time. The chain couples TRBV27 to TRBJ2-1, with TRBD2 as a possible D gene (5 bases). The clonotype was recovered from a female donor in good health, enrolled as a control in a pregnancy study. The specimen comprised peripheral blood, sampled in the second trimester of pregnancy. CDR3 sequence: CATGDSGYNEQFF. The CDR3 DNA reads as TGTGCCACCGGGGATTCTGGTTACAATGAGCAGTTCTTC.